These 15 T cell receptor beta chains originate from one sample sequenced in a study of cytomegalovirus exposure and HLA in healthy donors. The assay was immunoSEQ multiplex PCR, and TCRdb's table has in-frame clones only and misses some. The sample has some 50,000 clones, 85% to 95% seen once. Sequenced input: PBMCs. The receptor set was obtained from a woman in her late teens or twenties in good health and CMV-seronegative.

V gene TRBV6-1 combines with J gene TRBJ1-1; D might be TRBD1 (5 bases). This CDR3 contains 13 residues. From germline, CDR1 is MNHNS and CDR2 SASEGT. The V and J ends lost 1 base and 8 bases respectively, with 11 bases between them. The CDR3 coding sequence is TGTGCCAGCAGTGAAGATTTCAGGACAGAAGCTTTCTTT. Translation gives CASSEDFRTEAFF.

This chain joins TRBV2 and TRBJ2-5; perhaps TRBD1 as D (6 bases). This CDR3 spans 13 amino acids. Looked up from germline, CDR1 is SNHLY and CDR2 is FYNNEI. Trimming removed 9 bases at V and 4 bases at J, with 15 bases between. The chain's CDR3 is CASGTGLGETQYF. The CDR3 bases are TGTGCCAGTGGAACAGGGCTTGGAGAGACCCAGTACTTC.

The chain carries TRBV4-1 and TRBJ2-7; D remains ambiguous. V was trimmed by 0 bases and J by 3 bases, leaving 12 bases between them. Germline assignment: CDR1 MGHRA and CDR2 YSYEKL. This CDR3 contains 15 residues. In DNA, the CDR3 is TGCGCCAGCAGCCAAGATTTCTACAGAGTCTACGAGCAGTACGTC. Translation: CASSQDFYRVYEQYV.

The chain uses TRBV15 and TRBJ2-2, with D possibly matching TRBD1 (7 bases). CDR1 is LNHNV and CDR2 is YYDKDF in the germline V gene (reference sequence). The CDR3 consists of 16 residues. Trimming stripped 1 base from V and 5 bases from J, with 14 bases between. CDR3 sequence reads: CATSRGTGAGTGELFF. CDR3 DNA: TGTGCCACCAGCAGAGGTACAGGGGCGGGGACCGGGGAGCTGTTTTTT.

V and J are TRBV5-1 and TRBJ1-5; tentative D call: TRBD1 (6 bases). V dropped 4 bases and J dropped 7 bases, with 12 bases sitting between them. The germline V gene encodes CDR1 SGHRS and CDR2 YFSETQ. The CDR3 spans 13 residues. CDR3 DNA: TGCGCCAGCAGCCAATCAGGGGAGCAGCCCCAGCATTTT. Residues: CASSQSGEQPQHF. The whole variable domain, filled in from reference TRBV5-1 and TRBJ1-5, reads KAGVTQTPRYLIKTRGQQVTLSCSPISGHRSVSWYQQTPGQGLQFLFEYFSETQRNKGNFPGRFSGRQFSNSRSEMNVSTLELGDSALYLCASSQSGEQPQHFGDGTRLSIL.

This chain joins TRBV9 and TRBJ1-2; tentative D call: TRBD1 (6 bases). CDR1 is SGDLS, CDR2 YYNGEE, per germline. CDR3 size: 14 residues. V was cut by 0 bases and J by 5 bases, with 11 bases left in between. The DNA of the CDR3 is TGTGCCAGCAGCGTAGGCTCTACAGGGTATGGCTACACCTTC. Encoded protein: CASSVGSTGYGYTF.

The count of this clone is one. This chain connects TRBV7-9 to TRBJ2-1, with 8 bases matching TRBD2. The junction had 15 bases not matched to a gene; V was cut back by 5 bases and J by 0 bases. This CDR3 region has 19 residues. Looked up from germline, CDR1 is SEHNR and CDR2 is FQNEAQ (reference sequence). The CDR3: CASSPLTLAGDYSYNEQFF. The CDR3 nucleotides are TGTGCCAGCAGCCCCTTGACCCTAGCGGGCGACTACTCCTACAATGAGCAGTTCTTC.

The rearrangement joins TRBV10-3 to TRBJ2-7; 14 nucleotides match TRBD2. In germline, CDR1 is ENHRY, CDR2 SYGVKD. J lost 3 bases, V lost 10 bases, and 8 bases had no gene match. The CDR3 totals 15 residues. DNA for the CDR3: TGTGCCACCCGGGGACTAGCGGGAGACTACTACGAGCAGTACGTC. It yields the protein CATRGLAGDYYEQYV.

The CDR3 nucleotides read TGCGCCAGCAGCCTCAGGGGAACAGATACGCAGTATTTT. Its translation: CASSLRGTDTQYF. J is TRBJ2-3 and V is TRBV4-1; a possible D gene is TRBD1 (6 bases). V lost 4 bases, J lost 3 bases, and 8 bases lay in between. The CDR3 length is 13 residues. The germline V gene has CDR1 MGHRA and CDR2 YSYEKL.

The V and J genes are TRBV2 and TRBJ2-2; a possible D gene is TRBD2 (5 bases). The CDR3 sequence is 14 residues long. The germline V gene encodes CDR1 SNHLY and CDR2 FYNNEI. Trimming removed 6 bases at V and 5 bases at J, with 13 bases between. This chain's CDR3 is CASRPSRTTGELFF. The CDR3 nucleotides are TGTGCCAGCAGACCCAGTAGGACTACCGGGGAGCTGTTTTTT. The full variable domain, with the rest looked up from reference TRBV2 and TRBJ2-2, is EPEVTQTPSHQVTQMGQEVILRCVPISNHLYFYWYRQILGQKVEFLVSFYNNEISEKSEIFDDQFSVERPDGSNFTLKIRSTKLEDSAMYFCASRPSRTTGELFFGEGSRLTVL.

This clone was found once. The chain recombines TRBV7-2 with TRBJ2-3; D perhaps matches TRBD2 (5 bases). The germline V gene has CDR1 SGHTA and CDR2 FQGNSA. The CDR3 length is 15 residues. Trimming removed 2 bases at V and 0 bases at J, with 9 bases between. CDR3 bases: TGTGCCAGCAGCTTACAGGACTCTAGCACAGATACGCAGTATTTT. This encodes CASSLQDSSTDTQYF. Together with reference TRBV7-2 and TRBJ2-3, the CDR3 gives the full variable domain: GAGVSQSPSNKVTEKGKDVELRCDPISGHTALYWYRQSLGQGLEFLIYFQGNSAPDKSGLPSDRFSAERTGGSVSTLTIQRTQQEDSAVYLCASSLQDSSTDTQYFGPGTRLTVL.

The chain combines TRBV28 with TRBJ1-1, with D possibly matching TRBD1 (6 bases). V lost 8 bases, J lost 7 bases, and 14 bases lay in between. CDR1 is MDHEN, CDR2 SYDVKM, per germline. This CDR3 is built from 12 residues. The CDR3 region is CASGIRGYEAFF. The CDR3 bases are TGTGCCAGCGGAATAAGGGGGTATGAAGCTTTCTTT.

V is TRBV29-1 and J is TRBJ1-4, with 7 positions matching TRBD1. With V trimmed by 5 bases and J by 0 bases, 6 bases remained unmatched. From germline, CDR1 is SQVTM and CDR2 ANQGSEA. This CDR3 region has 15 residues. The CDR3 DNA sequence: TGCAGCGTTCTGGGGACAGCAGCAACTAATGAAAAACTGTTTTTT. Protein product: CSVLGTAATNEKLFF.

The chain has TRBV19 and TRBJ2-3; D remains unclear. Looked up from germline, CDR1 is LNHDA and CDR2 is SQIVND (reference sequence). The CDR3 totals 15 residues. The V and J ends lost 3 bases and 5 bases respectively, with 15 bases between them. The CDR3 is CASSIGFSDRDTQYF. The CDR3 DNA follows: TGTGCCAGTAGTATCGGGTTCTCGGATCGAGATACGCAGTATTTT.

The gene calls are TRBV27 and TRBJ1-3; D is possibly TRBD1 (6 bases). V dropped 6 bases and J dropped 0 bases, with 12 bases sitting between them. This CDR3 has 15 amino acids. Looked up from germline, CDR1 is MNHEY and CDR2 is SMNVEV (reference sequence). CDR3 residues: CASSPGQGSGNTIYF. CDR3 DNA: TGTGCCAGCAGCCCGGGACAAGGCTCTGGAAACACCATATATTTT.